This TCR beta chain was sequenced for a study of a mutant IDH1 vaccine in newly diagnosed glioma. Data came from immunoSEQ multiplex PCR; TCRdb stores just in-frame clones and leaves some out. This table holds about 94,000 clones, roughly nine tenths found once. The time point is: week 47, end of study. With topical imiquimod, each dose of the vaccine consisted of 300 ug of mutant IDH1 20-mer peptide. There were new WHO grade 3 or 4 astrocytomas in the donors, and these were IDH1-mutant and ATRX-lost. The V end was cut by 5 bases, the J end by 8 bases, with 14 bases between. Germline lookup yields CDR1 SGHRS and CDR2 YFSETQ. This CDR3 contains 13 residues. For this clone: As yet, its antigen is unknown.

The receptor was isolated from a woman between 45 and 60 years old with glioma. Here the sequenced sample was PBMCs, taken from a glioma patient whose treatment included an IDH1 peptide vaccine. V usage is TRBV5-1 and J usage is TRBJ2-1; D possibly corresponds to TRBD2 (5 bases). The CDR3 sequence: CASRLTIRDEQFF. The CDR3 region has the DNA TGCGCCAGCAGGCTGACTATTCGGGATGAGCAGTTCTTC.